One and the same sample provided the 2 T cell receptor beta chains below, sequenced in a study of blood T cells in healthy people across ages. The use of a sample-barcoded 5' primer and a J-beta primer mix characterized a second PCR of roughly 6 to 11 cycles. TCRdb re-called the 5' RACE reads through MiXCR, storing one row per CDR3 protein. In the table there are 600,000 to 900,000 distinct CDR3 sequences, approximately 24% of which are singletons. This same sample was also taken into another study, of T cells of mothers and their children.

Source material: blood. These receptors were obtained from a boy between 10 and 17 years old in good health.

This clonotype was recorded a few times. One junction end does not reproduce the germline sequence, and a read error may be involved. The rearrangement links TRBV6-6 to TRBJ2-1, with D perhaps being TRBD1 or TRBD2 (5 bases each). The closer fit of TRBJ2-5 to the DNA end suggests the J call may be wrong. Germline V gives CDR1 MNHNY, CDR2 SVGAGI (reference sequence). This CDR3 contains 15 residues. CDR3: CASRYSSGPQETQYF. CDR3 in DNA: TGTGCCAGCAGATACTCTTCGGGACCTCAAGAGACCCAGTACTTC.

The chain employs TRBV10-3 and TRBJ1-2, with TRBD1 as a possible D gene (6 bases). Trimming pared 6 bases from V and 8 bases from J, leaving 19 bases between. The germline CDR1 and CDR2 sequences are ENHRY and SYGVKD. CDR3 length: 14 residues. The CDR3 coding sequence is TGTGCCATCAGGGACAGAGGGCCCGGAGTCGGCTACACCTTC. Translation gives CAIRDRGPGVGYTF.